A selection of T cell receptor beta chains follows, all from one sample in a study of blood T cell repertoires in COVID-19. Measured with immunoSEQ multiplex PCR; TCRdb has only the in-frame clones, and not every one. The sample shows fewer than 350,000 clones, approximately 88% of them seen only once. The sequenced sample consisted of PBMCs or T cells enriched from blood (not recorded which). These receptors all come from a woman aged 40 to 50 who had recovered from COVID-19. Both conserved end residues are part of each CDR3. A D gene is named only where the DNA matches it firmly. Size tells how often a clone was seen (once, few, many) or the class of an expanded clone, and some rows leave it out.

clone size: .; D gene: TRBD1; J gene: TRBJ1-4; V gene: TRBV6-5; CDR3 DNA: TGTGCCAGCAGTACCCAGGGGGCTGGGTATGAAAAACTGTTTTTT; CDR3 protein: CASSTQGAGYEKLFF
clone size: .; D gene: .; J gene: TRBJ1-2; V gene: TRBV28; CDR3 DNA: TGTGCCAGCAGTCCCTCGGACAGCTATGGCTACACCTTC; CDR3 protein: CASSPSDSYGYTF
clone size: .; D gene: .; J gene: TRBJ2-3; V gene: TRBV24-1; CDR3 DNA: TGTGCCACCAGTAATCCGGGACTCCAAGATACGCAGTATTTT; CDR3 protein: CATSNPGLQDTQYF
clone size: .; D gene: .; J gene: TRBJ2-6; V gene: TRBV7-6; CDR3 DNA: TGTGCCAGCAGCTTAGAAAGATCAGGGTCTGGGGCCAACGTCCTGACTTTC; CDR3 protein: CASSLERSGSGANVLTF
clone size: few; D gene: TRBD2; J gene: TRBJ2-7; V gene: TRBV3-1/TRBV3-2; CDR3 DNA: TGTGCCAGCAGCCCCCGGCTAGCGGGAGAAGGAGAGCAGTACTTC; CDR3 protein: CASSPRLAGEGEQYF
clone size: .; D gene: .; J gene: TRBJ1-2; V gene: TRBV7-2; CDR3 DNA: TGTGCCAGCAGCGACGACATATTCTCCTATGGCTACACCTTC; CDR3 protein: CASSDDIFSYGYTF
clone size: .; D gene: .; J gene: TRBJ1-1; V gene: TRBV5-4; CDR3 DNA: TGTGCCAGCTGCAGGGGTGAGGGCGACACTGAAGCTTTCTTT; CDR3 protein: CASCRGEGDTEAFF
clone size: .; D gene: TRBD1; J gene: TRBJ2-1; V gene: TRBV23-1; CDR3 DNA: TGCGCCAGCAGTCGATTGACAGGGGATAATGAGCAGTTCTTC; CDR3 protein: CASSRLTGDNEQFF
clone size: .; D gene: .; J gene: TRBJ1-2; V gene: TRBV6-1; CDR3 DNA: TGTGCCAGCAGTGACAGGGCCATTTATGGCTACACCTTC; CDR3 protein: CASSDRAIYGYTF
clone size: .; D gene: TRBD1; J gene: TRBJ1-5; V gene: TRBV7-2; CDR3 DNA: TGTGCCAGCAGCTTGGGGACAGTGGAGCCCCAGCATTTT; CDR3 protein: CASSLGTVEPQHF
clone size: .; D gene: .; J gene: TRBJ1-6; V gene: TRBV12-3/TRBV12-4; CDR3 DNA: TGTGCCAGCAGCCTCGAGCGCGGTTCACCCCTCCACTTT; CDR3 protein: CASSLERGSPLHF
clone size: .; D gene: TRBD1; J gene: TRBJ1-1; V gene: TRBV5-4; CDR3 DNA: TGTGCCAGCAGCTTAGGTGGGCAGGGGGCTAGTACTGAAGCTTTCTTT; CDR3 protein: CASSLGGQGASTEAFF
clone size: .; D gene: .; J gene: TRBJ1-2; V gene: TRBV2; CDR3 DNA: TGTGCCAGCGCGGGAGGAGTCATTAGTTCCTATGGCTACACCTTC; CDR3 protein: CASAGGVISSYGYTF
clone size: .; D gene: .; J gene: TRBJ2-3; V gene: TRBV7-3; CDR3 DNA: TGTGCCAGCAGCGCGACCAGGGCATTAAGCACAGATACGCAGTATTTT; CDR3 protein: CASSATRALSTDTQYF
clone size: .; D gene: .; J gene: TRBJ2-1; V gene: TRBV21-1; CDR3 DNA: TGTGCCAGCACCTTAACCAGCGACCACAAGCAGTTCTTC; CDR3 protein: CASTLTSDHKQFF
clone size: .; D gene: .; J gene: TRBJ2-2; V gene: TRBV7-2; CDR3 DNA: TGTGCCAGCAGCCTCAGGGATCCCGGGGAGCTGTTTTTT; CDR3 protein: CASSLRDPGELFF
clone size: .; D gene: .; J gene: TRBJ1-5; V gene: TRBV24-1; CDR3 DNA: TGTGCCACCAGTGATCCAGGTTCGTCGCAGCCCCAGCATTTT; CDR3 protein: CATSDPGSSQPQHF
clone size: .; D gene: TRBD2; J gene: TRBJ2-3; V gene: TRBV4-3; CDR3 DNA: TGCGCCAGCAGCCATACTAGCGGAACTAGCACAGATACGCAGTATTTT; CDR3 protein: CASSHTSGTSTDTQYF
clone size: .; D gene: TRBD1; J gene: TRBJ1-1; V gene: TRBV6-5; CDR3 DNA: TGTGCCAGCAGTTACACGGGACAGGGTGCTGAAGCTTTCTTT; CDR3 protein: CASSYTGQGAEAFF
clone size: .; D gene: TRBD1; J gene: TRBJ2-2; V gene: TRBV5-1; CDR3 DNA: TGCGCCAGCAGACGGACAGGGGGCACCGGGGAGCTGTTTTTT; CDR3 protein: CASRRTGGTGELFF
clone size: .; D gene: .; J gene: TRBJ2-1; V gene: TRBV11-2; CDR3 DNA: TGTGCCAGCAGTTCCCCCATAGGGCAGGGTAACAATGAGCAGTTCTTC; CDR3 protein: CASSSPIGQGNNEQFF
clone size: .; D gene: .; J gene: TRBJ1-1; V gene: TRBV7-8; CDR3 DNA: TGTGCCAGCAGCCGAAACAGGATGAACACTGAAGCTTTCTTT; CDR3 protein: CASSRNRMNTEAFF
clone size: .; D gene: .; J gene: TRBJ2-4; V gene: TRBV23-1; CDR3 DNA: TGCGCCAGCAGTCAATTTGGGCAGGGTCCCAAAAACATTCAGTACTTC; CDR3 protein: CASSQFGQGPKNIQYF
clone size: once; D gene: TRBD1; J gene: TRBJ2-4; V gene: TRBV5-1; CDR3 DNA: TGCGCCAGCAGCTTGGGGGGACAGGGCAAAAACATTCAGTACTTC; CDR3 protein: CASSLGGQGKNIQYF
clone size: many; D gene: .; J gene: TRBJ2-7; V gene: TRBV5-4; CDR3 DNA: TGTGCCAGCAGCTTGAAAGGGGCTGTGCAGTACTTC; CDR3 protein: CASSLKGAVQYF
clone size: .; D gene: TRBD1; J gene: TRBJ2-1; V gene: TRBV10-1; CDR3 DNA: TGCGCCAGCAGAGCGACAGGGACCAATGAGCAGTTCTTC; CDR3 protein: CASRATGTNEQFF
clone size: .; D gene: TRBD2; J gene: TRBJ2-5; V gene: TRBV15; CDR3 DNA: TGTGCCACCAATCCTCTAGCGGGAGGAGAGACCCAGTACTTC; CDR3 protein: CATNPLAGGETQYF
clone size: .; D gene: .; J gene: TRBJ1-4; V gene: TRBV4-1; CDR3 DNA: TGCGCCAGCAGCCAATTACAGGGTAATGATGAAAAACTGTTTTTT; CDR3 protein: CASSQLQGNDEKLFF
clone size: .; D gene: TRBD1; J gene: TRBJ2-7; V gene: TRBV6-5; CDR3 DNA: TGTGCCAGCAGTTACTCGGGACAGGGCTACGAGCAGTACTTC; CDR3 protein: CASSYSGQGYEQYF
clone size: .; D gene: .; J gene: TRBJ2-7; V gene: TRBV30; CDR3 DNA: TGTGCCTGGAGTGTCACAGGCTACGAGCAGTACTTC; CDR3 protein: CAWSVTGYEQYF
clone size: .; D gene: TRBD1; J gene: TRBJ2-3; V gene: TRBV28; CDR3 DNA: TGTGCCAGCAGCTTAGGGGGCGCAGGGGCAGATACGCAGTATTTT; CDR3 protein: CASSLGGAGADTQYF
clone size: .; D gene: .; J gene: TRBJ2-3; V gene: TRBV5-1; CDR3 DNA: TGCGCCAGCAGCTTGTACACAGATACGCAGTATTTT; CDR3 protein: CASSLYTDTQYF
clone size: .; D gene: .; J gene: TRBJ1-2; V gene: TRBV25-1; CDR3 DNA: TGTGCCAGCAGCTTGGACAGTATTTATGGCTACACCTTC; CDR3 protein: CASSLDSIYGYTF
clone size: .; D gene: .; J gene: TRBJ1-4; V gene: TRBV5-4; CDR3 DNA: TGTGCCAGCAGCTTGTGGGGGGACGAAAAACTGTTTTTT; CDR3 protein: CASSLWGDEKLFF
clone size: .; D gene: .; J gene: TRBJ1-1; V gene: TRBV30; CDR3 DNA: TGTGCCTGGAGTTTACCTCTCTACTTCGGTACTGAAGCTTTCTTT; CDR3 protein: CAWSLPLYFGTEAFF
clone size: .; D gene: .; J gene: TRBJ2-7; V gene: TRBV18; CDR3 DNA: TGTGCCAGCTCAGCGGGCCTCTCCTACGAGCAGTACTTC; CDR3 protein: CASSAGLSYEQYF
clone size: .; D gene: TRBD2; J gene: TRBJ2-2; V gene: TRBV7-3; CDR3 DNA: TGTGCCAGCAGCTTACTAGCGGGCACCGGGGAGCTGTTTTTT; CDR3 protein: CASSLLAGTGELFF
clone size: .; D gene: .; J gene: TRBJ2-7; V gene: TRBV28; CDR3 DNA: TGTGCCAGCAGTCCCCCCCCCGGGCAGTACTTC; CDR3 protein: CASSPPPGQYF
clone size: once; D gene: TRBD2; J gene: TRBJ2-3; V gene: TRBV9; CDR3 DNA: TGTGCCAGCAGCGACGGGAGGGCCACAGATACGCAGTATTTT; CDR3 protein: CASSDGRATDTQYF
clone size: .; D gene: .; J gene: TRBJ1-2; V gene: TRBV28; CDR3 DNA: TGTGCCAGCAGTTCCCCCCGGTATAGCTATGGCTACACCTTC; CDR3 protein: CASSSPRYSYGYTF
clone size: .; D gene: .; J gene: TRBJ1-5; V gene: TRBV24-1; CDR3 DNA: TGTGCCACCAGTGATCCCCAGACAGGATCCCAGCCCCAGCATTTT; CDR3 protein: CATSDPQTGSQPQHF
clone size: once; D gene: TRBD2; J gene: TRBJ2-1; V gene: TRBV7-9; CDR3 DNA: TGTGCCAGCAGCTTAGACCGGGAGGGCCAGGGCAATGAGCAGTTCTTC; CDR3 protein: CASSLDREGQGNEQFF
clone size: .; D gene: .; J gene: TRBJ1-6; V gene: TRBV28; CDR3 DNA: TGTGCCAGCAGCAGTTCACCGGGACACCTAAATTCACCCCTCCACTTT; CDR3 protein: CASSSSPGHLNSPLHF
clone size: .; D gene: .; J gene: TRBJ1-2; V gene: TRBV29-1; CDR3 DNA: TGCAGCGTTGAGGGAGACAGGTTGGGCTACACCTTC; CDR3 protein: CSVEGDRLGYTF
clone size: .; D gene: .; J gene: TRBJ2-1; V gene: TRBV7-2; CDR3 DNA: TGTGCCAGCAGCTCCTGGGCCTCGGCGGGGAGTGAGCAGTTCTTC; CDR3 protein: CASSSWASAGSEQFF
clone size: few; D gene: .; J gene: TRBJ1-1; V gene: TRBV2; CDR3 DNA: TGTGCCAGCACTACGACACCATCCACTGAAGCTTTCTTT; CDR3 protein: CASTTTPSTEAFF
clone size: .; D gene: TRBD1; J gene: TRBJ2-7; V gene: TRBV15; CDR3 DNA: TGTGCCACCAGCAGAGAGACAGGGCTCGAGCAGTACTTC; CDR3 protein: CATSRETGLEQYF
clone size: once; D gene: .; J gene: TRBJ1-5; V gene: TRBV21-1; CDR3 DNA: TGTGCCAGCAGCAAAGAAGGGGGGGACAGGAATCAGCCCCAGCATTTT; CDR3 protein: CASSKEGGDRNQPQHF
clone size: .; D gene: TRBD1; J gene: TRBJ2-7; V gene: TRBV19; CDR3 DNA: TGTGCCAGTAGGAACGGACAGGAGGAGTCCGAGCAGTACTTC; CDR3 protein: CASRNGQEESEQYF
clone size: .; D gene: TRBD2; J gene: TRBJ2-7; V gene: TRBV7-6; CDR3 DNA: TGTGCCAGCAGCTTAGATCCTAGCGGGAGCTTACAGTACTTC; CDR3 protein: CASSLDPSGSLQYF
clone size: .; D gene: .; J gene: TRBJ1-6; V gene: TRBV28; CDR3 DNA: TGTGCCAGCAGTTTCGGGGGGACAAATAATTCACCCCTCCACTTT; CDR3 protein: CASSFGGTNNSPLHF
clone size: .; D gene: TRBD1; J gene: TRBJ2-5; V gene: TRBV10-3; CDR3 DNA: TGTGCCATCAGGGGACAGTCTCAAGAGACCCAGTACTTC; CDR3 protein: CAIRGQSQETQYF
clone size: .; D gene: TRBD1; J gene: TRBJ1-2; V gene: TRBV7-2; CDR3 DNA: TGTGCCAGCAGCTTTAAATCTCCGGGACAGGTTAACTATGGCTACACCTTC; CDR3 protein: CASSFKSPGQVNYGYTF
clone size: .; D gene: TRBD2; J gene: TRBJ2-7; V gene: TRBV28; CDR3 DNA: TGTGCCAGCTCGGCTCGGGGGGGGTCCTACGAGCAGTACTTC; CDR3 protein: CASSARGGSYEQYF
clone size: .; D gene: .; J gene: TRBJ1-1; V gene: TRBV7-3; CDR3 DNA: TGTGCCAGCAGCTTTGGCCCAAGGGGGAACACTGAAGCTTTCTTT; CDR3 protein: CASSFGPRGNTEAFF
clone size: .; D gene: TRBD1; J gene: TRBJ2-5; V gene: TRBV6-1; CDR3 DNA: TGTGCCAGCAGTGGAGGGGGACAGGCCGACCTGACCCAAGAGACCCAGTACTTC; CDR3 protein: CASSGGGQADLTQETQYF